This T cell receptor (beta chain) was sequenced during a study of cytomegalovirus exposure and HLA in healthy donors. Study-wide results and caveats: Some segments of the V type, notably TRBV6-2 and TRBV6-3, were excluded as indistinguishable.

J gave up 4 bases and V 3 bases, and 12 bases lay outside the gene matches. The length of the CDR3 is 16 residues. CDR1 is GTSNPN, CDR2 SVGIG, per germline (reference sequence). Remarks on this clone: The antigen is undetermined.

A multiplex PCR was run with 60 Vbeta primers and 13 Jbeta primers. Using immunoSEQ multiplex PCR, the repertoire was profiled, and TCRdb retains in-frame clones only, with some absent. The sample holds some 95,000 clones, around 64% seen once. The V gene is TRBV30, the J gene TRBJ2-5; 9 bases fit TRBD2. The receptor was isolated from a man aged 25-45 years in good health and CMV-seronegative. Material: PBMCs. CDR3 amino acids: CAWRTGLAGAGETQYF. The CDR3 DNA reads TGTGCCTGGAGGACGGGACTAGCCGGGGCGGGAGAGACCCAGTACTTC.